The entry below describes one T cell receptor (beta chain). Its antigen is still unknown. This sample was taken from a study of circulating and synovial CD4+ cells in juvenile arthritis. Sequencing was performed with immunoSEQ multiplex PCR; in TCRdb, only in-frame clones are kept and a portion is missing. The sample includes some 16,000 clones, around 91% seen only once; the top ten take less than 0.75%. The study's findings and limits: CPL versus bulk CD4 samples: T cell genome counts differed by at least an order of magnitude.

Germline V lookup: CDR1 LNHDA, CDR2 SQIVND (reference sequence). The CDR3 is 15 residues long. V was pared by 9 bases and J by 4 bases, with 12 bases of the junction left unmatched. This clonotype originated in a human donor with juvenile idiopathic arthritis. The rearrangement joins TRBV19 to TRBJ1-2; 9 nucleotides agree with TRBD1. Sequenced input: CD4+ T cells from blood. This CDR3 reads CASYPGQGKFYGYTF. The CDR3 DNA sequence: TGTGCCAGCTACCCGGGACAGGGAAAGTTCTATGGCTACACCTTC.